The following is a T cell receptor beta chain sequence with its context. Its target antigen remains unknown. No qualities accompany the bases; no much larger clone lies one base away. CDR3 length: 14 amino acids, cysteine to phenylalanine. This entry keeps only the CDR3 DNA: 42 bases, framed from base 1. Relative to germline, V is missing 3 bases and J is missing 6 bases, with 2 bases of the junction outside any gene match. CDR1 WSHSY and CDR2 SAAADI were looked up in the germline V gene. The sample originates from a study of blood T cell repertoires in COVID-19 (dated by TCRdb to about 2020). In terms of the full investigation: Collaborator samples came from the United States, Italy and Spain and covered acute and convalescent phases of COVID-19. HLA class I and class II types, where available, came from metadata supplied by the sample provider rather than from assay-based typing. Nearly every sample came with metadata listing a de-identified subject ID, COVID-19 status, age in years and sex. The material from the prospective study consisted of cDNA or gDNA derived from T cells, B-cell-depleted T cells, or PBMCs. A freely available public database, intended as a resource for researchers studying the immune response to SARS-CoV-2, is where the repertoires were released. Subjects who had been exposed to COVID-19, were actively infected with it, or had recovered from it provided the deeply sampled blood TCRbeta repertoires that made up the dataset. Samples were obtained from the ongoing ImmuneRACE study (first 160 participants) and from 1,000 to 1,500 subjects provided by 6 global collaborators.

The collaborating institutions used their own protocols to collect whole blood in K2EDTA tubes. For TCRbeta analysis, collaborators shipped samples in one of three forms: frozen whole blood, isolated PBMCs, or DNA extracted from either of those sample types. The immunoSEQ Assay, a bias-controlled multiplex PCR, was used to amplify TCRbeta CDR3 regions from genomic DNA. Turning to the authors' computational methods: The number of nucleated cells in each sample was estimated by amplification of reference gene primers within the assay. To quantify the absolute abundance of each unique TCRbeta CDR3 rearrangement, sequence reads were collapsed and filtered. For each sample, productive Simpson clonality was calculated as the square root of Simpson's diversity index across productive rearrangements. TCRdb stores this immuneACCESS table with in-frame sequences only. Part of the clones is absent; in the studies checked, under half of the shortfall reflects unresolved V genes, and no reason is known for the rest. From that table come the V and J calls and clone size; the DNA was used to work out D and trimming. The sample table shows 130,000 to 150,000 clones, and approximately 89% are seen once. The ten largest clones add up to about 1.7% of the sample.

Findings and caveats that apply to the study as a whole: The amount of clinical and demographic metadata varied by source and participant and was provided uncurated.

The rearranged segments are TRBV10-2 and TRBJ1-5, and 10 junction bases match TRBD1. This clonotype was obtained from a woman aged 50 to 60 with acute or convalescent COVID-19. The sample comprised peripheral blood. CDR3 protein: CASSDRDRGQPQHF. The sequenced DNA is TGCGCCAGCAGTGACCGGGACAGGGGTCAGCCCCAGCATTTT.